This is a list of T cell receptor beta chains from one sample in a study of T cell responses to AZD1222 COVID-19 vaccine. The protocol was immunoSEQ multiplex PCR, while the TCRdb copy is restricted to in-frame clones and leaves out a portion. Here the sample spans approximately 150,000 clones, about 92% being singletons. The sample in question was peripheral blood, obtained 28 days after the second AZD1222 dose. These receptors originate from an adult who received the AZD1222 COVID-19 vaccine. CDR3s include the opening cysteine and the closing phenylalanine or tryptophan. Fields, in order: D gene, V gene, clone size, J gene, CDR3 DNA, CDR3 protein. The D gene is left open where the match is weak. For some rows the clone size is stated as once, few or many, or as a class when expanded; others skip it.

>TRBD1|TRBV6-4|-|TRBJ2-7
TGTGCCAGCAGTGACTCGGGGACAGAGACCTACGAGCAGTACTTC
CASSDSGTETYEQYF
>TRBD2|TRBV4-3|-|TRBJ2-1
TGCGCCAGCAGCCAGTCACTAGCGGGAGGGCCAGTTGAGCAGTTCTTC
CASSQSLAGGPVEQFF
>TRBD1|TRBV24-1|-|TRBJ1-2
TGTGCCACCCCTTCGGGACAGGATGGGGTTAGGTATGGCTACACCTTC
CATPSGQDGVRYGYTF
>-|TRBV7-9|once|TRBJ2-3
TGTGCCAGCAGCATGACTACGTCGTTAGATACGCAGTATTTT
CASSMTTSLDTQYF
>TRBD2|TRBV5-1|-|TRBJ2-7
TGCGCCAGCAGCTCCTCAGGGGTAGCGGGAACCTACGAGCAGTACTTC
CASSSSGVAGTYEQYF
>TRBD1|TRBV2|-|TRBJ2-5
TGTGCCAGCAGTGGTTGGACAGGGGCCAGCCCGAGAGAGACCCAGTACTTC
CASSGWTGASPRETQYF
>-|TRBV23-1|-|TRBJ2-3
TGCGCCAGCAGTCAATTACCGCAAGCTAGGGGACACTACCTGTTCACAGATACGCAGTATTTT
CASSQLPQARGHYLFTDTQYF
>-|TRBV11-2|-|TRBJ1-1
TGTGCCAGCAGCCCCGACAACACTGAAGCTTTCTTT
CASSPDNTEAFF
>-|TRBV7-9|-|TRBJ2-7
TGTGCCAGCAGCTTATACTCGGACACCAGGGCCTACGAGCAGTACTTC
CASSLYSDTRAYEQYF
>-|TRBV6-5|-|TRBJ1-5
TGTGCCAGCAGTTACTCTCGGGGACCAGGGCCCCAGCATTTT
CASSYSRGPGPQHF
>-|TRBV27|-|TRBJ2-4
TGTGCCAGCAAAATAAACTCACTAGCCAAAAACATTCAGTACTTC
CASKINSLAKNIQYF
>-|TRBV7-2|-|TRBJ1-6
TGTGCCAGCAGCCCTAAACAGGGCTATAATTCACCCCTCCACTTT
CASSPKQGYNSPLHF
>-|TRBV6-6|-|TRBJ1-6
TGTGCCAGCAGTTACCGCAATTCACCCCTCCACTTT
CASSYRNSPLHF
>-|TRBV4-3|-|TRBJ1-3
TGCGCCAGCAGCGACGAACAGGGACCCGAGTCTGGAAACACCATATATTTT
CASSDEQGPESGNTIYF
>TRBD2|TRBV6-1|-|TRBJ2-1
TGTGCCAGCAGTGAATCAAGCGGGACGTACAATGAGCAGTTCTTC
CASSESSGTYNEQFF
>TRBD1|TRBV30|-|TRBJ1-5
TGTGCCTGGAGTCGAGGACAGGGGGATCAGCCCCAGCATTTT
CAWSRGQGDQPQHF
>-|TRBV4-2|-|TRBJ1-5
TGTGCCAGCAGCCAAGACAGGGCGTACAATCAGCCCCAGCATTTT
CASSQDRAYNQPQHF
>TRBD1|TRBV28|-|TRBJ1-4
TGTGCCAGCAACTCGGGACAGTCTAATGAAAAACTGTTTTTT
CASNSGQSNEKLFF
>-|TRBV7-3|few|TRBJ2-7
TGTGCCAGCAGCTTCATCTACGAGCAGTACTTC
CASSFIYEQYF
>-|TRBV30|-|TRBJ2-5
TGTGCCTGGAACCCCAGTCGAGAGACCCAGTACTTC
CAWNPSRETQYF
>-|TRBV7-9|-|TRBJ2-1
TGTGCCAGCAGCCTTACATTGCCCAATGAGCAGTTCTTC
CASSLTLPNEQFF
>TRBD2|TRBV6-2/TRBV6-3|-|TRBJ2-1
TGTGCCAGCAGTTACTCCCAGACTAGCGGGAGGGCCCGGGGTGACGAGCAGTTCTTC
CASSYSQTSGRARGDEQFF
>TRBD2|TRBV9|-|TRBJ2-1
TGTGCCAGCAGCTCTAGCGGGGCCTACAATGAGCAGTTCTTC
CASSSSGAYNEQFF
>-|TRBV7-2|-|TRBJ2-7
TGTGCCAGCAGCCCCGACGATGGGCACGAGCAGTACTTC
CASSPDDGHEQYF
>TRBD2|TRBV27|-|TRBJ2-1
TGTGCCAGCAGTTTACCTAGCGGGAGGGTAAATGAGCAGTTCTTC
CASSLPSGRVNEQFF
>-|TRBV28|once|TRBJ2-3
TGTGCCAGCAAAGATTTCGGGGTGGCAGATACGCAGTATTTT
CASKDFGVADTQYF
>-|TRBV2|-|TRBJ2-5
TGTGCCAGCAGTGTAGGAGGAGGCGGCGAGACCCAGTACTTC
CASSVGGGGETQYF
>TRBD1|TRBV3-1/TRBV3-2|-|TRBJ1-2
TGTGCCAGCAGCCAACTCCGGGACAGGGGGCCCGCGGATGGTGGCTACACCTTC
CASSQLRDRGPADGGYTF
>TRBD2|TRBV4-3|-|TRBJ2-1
TGCGCCAGCAGCCAAGTTACTAGCGGGTTCTCCTACAATGAGCAGTTCTTC
CASSQVTSGFSYNEQFF
>-|TRBV4-2|-|TRBJ2-5
TGTGCCAGCAGCCAAGTAGGGGGGAGGGAGACCCAGTACTTC
CASSQVGGRETQYF
>-|TRBV27|-|TRBJ1-1
TGTGCCAGCAGTTTAACGGGACGCAGAGAAGCTTTCTTT
CASSLTGRREAFF
>-|TRBV9|-|TRBJ1-6
TGTGCCAGCAGCGCGAGGGGAGACATTCGAGAACTCCTCCACTTT
CASSARGDIRELLHF
>-|TRBV30|-|TRBJ1-2
TGTGCCTGGAGTGGAGCTCACTATGGCTACACCTTC
CAWSGAHYGYTF
>TRBD2|TRBV28|-|TRBJ2-7
TGTGCCAGCAGTGGACCCCTGGCTAGCGGGAGAGTCGAGCAGTACTTC
CASSGPLASGRVEQYF
>TRBD1|TRBV9|-|TRBJ1-5
TGTGCCAGCAGCGAGGGAGGGGGCTGGGGCAATCAGCCCCAGCATTTT
CASSEGGGWGNQPQHF
>-|TRBV7-2|-|TRBJ1-5
TGTGCCAGCAGCTTAGGGGGGCTGCGACAGCCCCAGCATTTT
CASSLGGLRQPQHF
>-|TRBV15|-|TRBJ2-5
TGTGCCACCAGCACGTCAGACTGGACGGAGCAAGAGACCCAGTACTTC
CATSTSDWTEQETQYF
>-|TRBV6-5|-|TRBJ2-7
TGTGCCAGCAGGGGCTCCTACGAGCAGTACTTC
CASRGSYEQYF
>-|TRBV10-3|once|TRBJ2-2
TGTGCCATCAGTGAGAAGGCGGCGAACACCGGGGAGCTGTTTTTT
CAISEKAANTGELFF
>-|TRBV3-1/TRBV3-2|-|TRBJ1-5
TGTGCCAGCAGCCAAGAAGGTTCCAATCAGCCCCAGCATTTT
CASSQEGSNQPQHF
>TRBD1|TRBV24-1|once|TRBJ2-6
TGTGCCACCAGGGCCGGACAGGGGCAGCCTGGGGCCAACGTCCTGACTTTC
CATRAGQGQPGANVLTF
>TRBD2|TRBV7-9|few|TRBJ2-7
TGTGCCAGCAGCTTACTCGGACTAGCGGGAGGGGCGCAGTACTTC
CASSLLGLAGGAQYF
>-|TRBV28|-|TRBJ2-3
TGTGCCAGCAGTTTAATAGGTCTGGAAACAGATACGCAGTATTTT
CASSLIGLETDTQYF
>TRBD1|TRBV25-1|-|TRBJ1-6
TGTGCCAGCAGTGAATGGGGACAGGGTAATTCACCCCTCCACTTT
CASSEWGQGNSPLHF
>TRBD1|TRBV5-1|-|TRBJ1-2
TGCGCCAGCAGCTTCGGACAGGAAAACTATGGCTACACCTTC
CASSFGQENYGYTF
>-|TRBV3-1/TRBV3-2|-|TRBJ2-4
TGTGCCAGCAGCCACTCTAGTACGGGGTTCGCCAAAAACATTCAGTACTTC
CASSHSSTGFAKNIQYF
>-|TRBV9|-|TRBJ1-6
TGTGCCAGCAGCTCGCCAGGGGAGCTCCACTTT
CASSSPGELHF
>TRBD1|TRBV9|-|TRBJ1-3
TGTGCCAGCAGCACTCGGGACAGGGTGAACTTCTCTGGAAACACCATATATTTT
CASSTRDRVNFSGNTIYF
>TRBD1|TRBV18|-|TRBJ2-5
TGTGCCAGCTCACCACCGACAGGGGGCGGCCAAGAGACCCAGTACTTC
CASSPPTGGGQETQYF
>-|TRBV24-1|-|TRBJ1-2
TGTGCCACCAGTGATTCTAAGGGGGTGGATGGCTACACCTTC
CATSDSKGVDGYTF
>-|TRBV27|-|TRBJ1-2
TGTGCCAGCAGTCTGCTAGGACAGCAGGACTATGGCTACACCTTC
CASSLLGQQDYGYTF
>-|TRBV7-2|-|TRBJ1-1
TGTGCCAGCAGCGCAGGGGTAGGGACTGAAGCTTTCTTT
CASSAGVGTEAFF
>-|TRBV12-3/TRBV12-4|-|TRBJ1-5
TGTGCCAGCAGCGTACAGGGTCAGCCCCAGCATTTT
CASSVQGQPQHF
>TRBD2|TRBV30|-|TRBJ2-5
TGTGCCTGGAATAGCGGGAGTAAGGAGACCCAGTACTTC
CAWNSGSKETQYF
>TRBD1|TRBV28|-|TRBJ1-5
TGTGCCAGCCTGCGGGGACAGTATAATCAGCCCCAGCATTTT
CASLRGQYNQPQHF